This TCR beta chain derives from a study of T cell responses to AZD1222 COVID-19 vaccine. There are 15 residues in the CDR3. V was cut by 2 bases and J by 5 bases, with 14 bases left in between. Germline CDR1 is SGHTA and CDR2 is FQGTGA. TCRdb's copy holds only in-frame clones and misses some; the assay was immunoSEQ multiplex PCR. Of fewer than 150,000 clones in the sample, about 90% were seen once. Material: peripheral blood, obtained on day 0 of AZD1222 vaccination. The gene calls are TRBV7-3 and TRBJ2-3; D not certain. The sequence was obtained from an adult in good health. The CDR3 DNA reads as TGTGCCAGCAGCTTATCAGCGAACTCAAAAGATACGCAGTATTTT. It is translated as CASSLSANSKDTQYF.